The 11 T cell receptor beta chains in this list originate from one sample, sequenced in a study of T-cell memory formation after mild COVID-19. From the 5' RACE reads, TCRdb called clonotypes with MiXCR, one entry per CDR3 protein. The sample consists of about 270,000 distinct CDR3 sequences, under 20% of them appearing once. Sequencing was performed on PBMCs or a T cell subset sorted from them (not recorded which). The origin of the receptors is a man younger than 30 who had mild COVID-19 (a few samples of this study predate the infection). Cell type and time point are not known.

This clonotype was observed at least ten times. The rearrangement uses TRBV6-5 and TRBJ2-7, with D perhaps TRBD2 (6 bases). Germline-derived CDR1 and CDR2 are MNHEY and SVGAGI. The CDR3 totals 15 residues. The ends were cut back, 0 bases at V and 0 bases at J, with 9 bases in the middle. The CDR3 spells CASSYSGGSSYEQYF. DNA of the CDR3: TGTGCCAGCAGTTACTCGGGAGGATCCTCCTACGAGCAGTACTTC.

The CDR3 DNA follows: TGCAGTGCTAGGGAGACAGGGCTCTGGGGGACCCAGTACTTC. Protein product: CSARETGLWGTQYF. The chain couples TRBV20-1 to TRBJ2-5; 7 bases match TRBD1. The CDR3 loop spans 14 amino acids. Trimming removed 3 bases from V and 7 bases from J; junction bases left unmatched: 11. Per germline, CDR1 DFQATT and CDR2 SNEGSKA (reference sequence).

This clonotype was counted many times. The V and J genes are TRBV11-2 and TRBJ2-1, with no clear D. Per germline, CDR1 SGHAT and CDR2 FQNNGV. Trimming pared 3 bases from V and 6 bases from J, leaving 12 bases between. The CDR3 is 14 amino acids. The CDR3 sequence: CASSLGFVLNEQFF. The CDR3, as DNA: TGTGCCAGCAGCTTGGGGTTTGTACTCAATGAGCAGTTCTTC.

The rearrangement links TRBV29-1 to TRBJ2-2; 9 positions match TRBD2. The V segment lost 5 bases and the J segment 6 bases; nucleotides outside the gene matches: 13. CDR3 length: 16 amino acids. Per germline, CDR1 SQVTM and CDR2 ANQGSEA. The CDR3 DNA is TGCAGCGTTCGTGGACTAGCGCGAGTGGGTTCCGGGGAGCTGTTTTTT. It specifies CSVRGLARVGSGELFF.

V is TRBV7-2 and J is TRBJ2-7; a weak D match, TRBD1 (5 bases). The CDR3 is 12 residues long. The germline V and J ends were trimmed by 5 bases and 7 bases, with 12 bases remaining between them. Germline assignment: CDR1 SGHTA and CDR2 FQGNSA. The CDR3 nucleotides are TGTGCCAGCAGCGCCCGACAGAGAGAGCAGTACTTC. Translation: CASSARQREQYF.

This clonotype was seen at least ten times. The CDR3 DNA reads TGTGCCAGCAGCGGGGCCTCTGGGGCCAACGTCCTGACTTTC. This translates into CASSGASGANVLTF. The chain couples TRBV6-5 to TRBJ2-6; D possibly matches TRBD1 or TRBD2 (5 bases each). The ends were cut back, 6 bases at V and 0 bases at J, with 6 bases in the middle. Germline-derived CDR1 and CDR2 are MNHEY and SVGAGI. The CDR3 runs 14 residues.

This clonotype occurred a few times. The rearrangement joins TRBV20-1 to TRBJ1-3; the D gene is possibly TRBD1 (6 bases). Germline loops: CDR1 DFQATT, CDR2 SNEGSKA (reference sequence). The V and J ends lost 5 bases and 0 bases respectively, with 11 bases between them. CDR3 length: 14 residues. The CDR3: CSAGDTVSGNTIYF. The CDR3 region has the DNA TGCAGTGCTGGGGACACTGTCTCTGGAAACACCATATATTTT.

This chain uses TRBV7-8 with TRBJ2-2; D perhaps matches TRBD2 (5 bases). V lost 7 bases and J lost 0, with 6 bases in between. The CDR3 extends over 13 amino acids. Germline V gene sequence: CDR1 SGHVS, CDR2 FQNEAQ. CDR3 in amino acids: CASMRANTGELFF. In DNA form, the CDR3 reads TGTGCCAGCATGAGGGCGAACACCGGGGAGCTGTTTTTT.

The sample holds a few counts of this clonotype. J is TRBJ2-7 and V is TRBV20-1; tentatively, D is TRBD2 (6 bases). In germline, CDR1 is DFQATT, CDR2 SNEGSKA (reference sequence). CDR3 length: 14 residues. Trimming left V 6 bases short and J 3 bases short, with 18 bases between. CDR3 sequence: CSAWEVGQGYEQYF. The CDR3 coding sequence is TGCAGTGCCTGGGAGGTCGGGCAAGGCTACGAGCAGTACTTC.

This clonotype was seen more than once but under ten times. The CDR3 here is CASTPRDRVSETQYF. In DNA form, the CDR3 reads TGTGCCAGCACTCCGAGGGACAGGGTATCAGAGACCCAGTACTTC. V gene TRBV6-2 or TRBV6-3 combines with J gene TRBJ2-5, with 9 nucleotides matching TRBD1. Germline V gene sequence: CDR1 MNHEY, CDR2 SVGEGT. The trim removed 7 bases at V and 4 bases at J, leaving 10 bases unmatched. CDR3 length: 15 amino acids.

This rearrangement joins TRBV12-3 or TRBV12-4 to TRBJ1-2; unclear D gene. The CDR3 length is 12 residues. Trimming removed 8 bases from V and 8 bases from J, with 15 bases in between. CDR3 sequence reads: CASRDPSGGYTF. For the CDR3, the DNA is TGTGCCAGCCGAGACCCCTCAGGAGGCTACACCTTC.